Listed below are T cell receptor beta chains from one sample, sequenced in a study of blood T cells in healthy people across ages. TCRdb used MiXCR to reprocess the 5' RACE reads, holding one entry per CDR3 protein. The profile shows around 1.5 million distinct CDR3 sequences, 30% to 40% of them singletons. Specimen: blood. The receptors were sampled from a woman aged 25 to 45 in good health. CDR3s include the opening cysteine and the closing phenylalanine or tryptophan. D genes are given only for firm matches. Size values are once, few and many counts, or a class for expanded clones, and some rows have none.

TRBV4-1	few	16	.	TRBJ1-2	TGCGCCAGCAGCCGGAGCGGGGTCGAGAACAACTATGGCTACACCTTC	CASSRSGVENNYGYTF
TRBV4-1	.	14	.	TRBJ2-3	TGCGCCGGCAGCCAAGACCCTAGCGTAGATACGCAGTATTTT	CAGSQDPSVDTQYF
TRBV7-9	few	17	.	TRBJ2-5	TGTGCCAGCAGCTTAGCCCGCACAACCGGGACTGGGGAGACCCAGTACTTC	CASSLARTTGTGETQYF
TRBV28	few	18	TRBD2	TRBJ2-1	TGTGCCAGCAGTTTATCCCGGGAGGGGGGCGGGAGGGCAGGTGAGCAGTTCTTC	CASSLSREGGGRAGEQFF
TRBV2	.	15	TRBD2	TRBJ2-3	TGTGCCAGCAGTGCCTTAGCGGGAGTCGCAGATACGCAGTATTTT	CASSALAGVADTQYF
TRBV20-1	.	15	.	TRBJ1-6	TGCAGTGCTAGAGATTTTCTGGGTCTGGATTCACCCCTCCACTTT	CSARDFLGLDSPLHF
TRBV10-3	.	14	.	TRBJ2-1	TGTGCCATCAGCGCAGGCGGACGGACCAATGAGCAGTTCTTC	CAISAGGRTNEQFF
TRBV11-2	few	13	.	TRBJ2-3	TGTGCCAGCAGCTCCCCCCACCTCGATACGCAGTATTTT	CASSSPHLDTQYF
TRBV29-1	few	14	.	TRBJ1-1	TGCAGCGTGATGCGACTCGGGCTGAACACTGAAGCTTTCTTT	CSVMRLGLNTEAFF
TRBV12-3/TRBV12-4	few	15	.	TRBJ1-1	TGTGCCAGCAGTTTAGTCCTCTCCGGGGGTGGTGAAGCTTTCTTT	CASSLVLSGGGEAFF
TRBV30	.	13	.	TRBJ2-3	TGTGCCTCCCGCCGCAGGTCGACAGATACGCAGTATTTT	CASRRRSTDTQYF
TRBV7-9	.	17	TRBD1	TRBJ2-6	TGTGCCAGCAGTCGGGACAGGGAGACGGGAAGGGCCAACGTCCTGACTTTC	CASSRDRETGRANVLTF
TRBV2	.	15	.	TRBJ2-1	TGTGCCAGCAGTTCCCGGGACAACCCTACGCTGGTGCAGTTCTTC	CASSSRDNPTLVQFF
TRBV4-1	few	14	.	TRBJ2-7	TGCGCCAGCAGCCATCTAGGGGCCTCCTACGAGCAGTACTTC	CASSHLGASYEQYF
TRBV20-1	few	14	.	TRBJ1-6	TGCAGTGCTAGGCCCCGGGCGAGTAATTCACCCCTCCACTTT	CSARPRASNSPLHF
TRBV20-1	few	15	TRBD2	TRBJ2-1	TGCAGTGCTAGAATTAGCGGGAGGGTTACTGGTGAGCAGTTCTTC	CSARISGRVTGEQFF
TRBV5-1	.	17	.	TRBJ2-4	TGCGCCAGCAGCTTGGATCCTAGCGCGAAAGCCAAAAACATTCAGTACTTC	CASSLDPSAKAKNIQYF
TRBV7-9	.	14	.	TRBJ1-2	TGTGCCAGCAGCTTAGGACACCATAACTATGGCTACACCTTC	CASSLGHHNYGYTF
TRBV6-2/TRBV6-3	few	13	.	TRBJ1-2	TGTGCCAGCAGTTACGTGCAGGGTGCTGGCTACACCTTC	CASSYVQGAGYTF
TRBV6-6	few	14	TRBD1	TRBJ2-4	TGTGCCAGCAGCCCCGGGACAGGCACGGACATTCAGTACTTC	CASSPGTGTDIQYF
TRBV7-2	.	13	.	TRBJ2-7	TGTGCCAGCAGCTCCGGACAGATTTACGGGCAGTACTTC	CASSSGQIYGQYF
TRBV5-1	.	14	.	TRBJ2-7	TGCGCCAGCAGCGGGCAGGTAGGCTACAATGAGCAGTACTTC	CASSGQVGYNEQYF
TRBV27	few	14	.	TRBJ1-1	TGTGCCAGCAGTTCAGGACTGACGAACACTGAAGCTTTCTTT	CASSSGLTNTEAFF
TRBV20-1	.	13	TRBD2	TRBJ2-3	TGCAGTGCTAGGGCTAGCGGGAGTGATACGCAGTATTTT	CSARASGSDTQYF
TRBV28	few	19	TRBD2	TRBJ2-3	TGTGCCAGCAGTTTATCTCGGGGGACTAGCGGGAGTATGACAGATACGCAGTATTTT	CASSLSRGTSGSMTDTQYF
TRBV4-2	.	15	TRBD2	TRBJ2-3	TGTGCCAGCAGCCAATCCAGCGGGGGGCCAGATACGCAGTATTTT	CASSQSSGGPDTQYF
TRBV7-3	.	14	.	TRBJ2-6	TGTGCCAGCAGCACGTACTCTGGGGCCAACGTCCTGACTTTC	CASSTYSGANVLTF
TRBV9	.	15	TRBD2	TRBJ2-5	TGTGCCAGCAGCGTAGGAGTAGCGGGCCTCGAGACCCAGTACTTC	CASSVGVAGLETQYF
TRBV20-1	.	15	.	TRBJ1-5	TGCAGTGCTAGAGAGGGGGGGGGAGGCAGTCAGCCCCAGCATTTT	CSAREGGGGSQPQHF
TRBV28	.	18	.	TRBJ2-5	TGTGCCAGCAGTTTCGAAAAGTTTGGGGGACAACAACAAGAGACCCAGTACTTC	CASSFEKFGGQQQETQYF
TRBV29-1	.	12	.	TRBJ1-4	TGCAGCGTTGAAACCGACAGAGGCCAACTGTTTTTT	CSVETDRGQLFF
TRBV7-2	many	14	.	TRBJ2-3	TGTGCCAGCAGCGATGGGCCTGCCCCCGATACGCAGTATTTT	CASSDGPAPDTQYF
TRBV20-1	.	12	.	TRBJ2-3	TGCAGTGCTATATATAGCACAGATACGCAGTATTTT	CSAIYSTDTQYF
TRBV6-4	.	13	.	TRBJ2-7	TGTGCCAGCAGCCAAATCAGGGGCTACGAGCAGTACTTC	CASSQIRGYEQYF
TRBV9	few	14	.	TRBJ2-1	TGTGCCAGCAGCGTAGTCGGTAGCGGCGATGAGCAGTTCTTC	CASSVVGSGDEQFF
TRBV28	few	16	TRBD1	TRBJ2-5	TGTGCCAGCAGTTCACCAGGGGGCCCCCTGAAGGAGACCCAGTACTTC	CASSSPGGPLKETQYF
TRBV25-1	.	17	TRBD2	TRBJ2-1	TGTGCCAGCAGTGAACGGGGGGGACTAGCGGGAATGAATGAGCAGTTCTTC	CASSERGGLAGMNEQFF
TRBV10-3	.	14	TRBD2	TRBJ2-3	TGTGCCAGTAAAAGCGGGGGGAACACAGATACGCAGTATTTT	CASKSGGNTDTQYF
TRBV7-9	few	17	TRBD2	TRBJ2-7	TGTGCCAGCAGCGGCACTAGCGGGAGGGCGGTACCCTACGAGCAGTACTTC	CASSGTSGRAVPYEQYF
TRBV2	.	13	TRBD2	TRBJ2-1	TGTGCCAGCAGAAGCGGGGGGGTCGGTGAGCAGTTCTTC	CASRSGGVGEQFF
TRBV29-1	many	13	.	TRBJ2-5	TGCAGCGGTCGACAAACGTACCAAGAGACCCAGTACTTC	CSGRQTYQETQYF
TRBV12-3/TRBV12-4	few	15	TRBD1	TRBJ1-4	TGTGCCAGCAGTCCCCCAGGGGGCTTTAATGAAAAACTGTTTTTT	CASSPPGGFNEKLFF
TRBV10-3	few	12	.	TRBJ1-1	TGTGCCATCAGTGAGGGTCGGACTGAAGCTTTCTTT	CAISEGRTEAFF
TRBV20-1	many	12	.	TRBJ2-1	TGCAGTGCTAGACAGAGTCGCAGTGAGCAGTTCTTC	CSARQSRSEQFF
TRBV13	.	16	TRBD2	TRBJ2-3	TGTGCCAGCGGCTTAGGGACTAGAGGTGTCACAGATACGCAGTATTTT	CASGLGTRGVTDTQYF
TRBV4-2	few	17	.	TRBJ1-2	TGTGCCAGCAGCCAAGGTCTACAGGGCCCGCTTAACTATGGCTACACCTTC	CASSQGLQGPLNYGYTF
TRBV29-1	.	13	TRBD2	TRBJ2-5	TGCAGCGTTGCTAGCGGGGTCTGGGATGAGCAGTACTTC	CSVASGVWDEQYF
TRBV4-2	.	22	.	TRBJ2-1	TGTGCCAGCAGCACTCCAGCTCAGGGCGCCCGACCCGTCTGGGCCTTTTACAATGAGCAGTTCTTC	CASSTPAQGARPVWAFYNEQFF
TRBV7-9	few	15	.	TRBJ1-2	TGTGCCAGCAGCTTAGCCTCCAGTGTAGGCTATGGCTACACCTTC	CASSLASSVGYGYTF
TRBV10-3	.	14	.	TRBJ2-2	TGTGCCACCGTGGGACAATCCACGGCCGGGGAGCTGTTTTTT	CATVGQSTAGELFF
TRBV20-1	once	14	TRBD1	TRBJ2-1	TGCAGTGCGCCGACCGGGACAGATTACAATGAGCAGTTCTTC	CSAPTGTDYNEQFF
TRBV2	.	15	TRBD2	TRBJ2-1	TGTGCCATTTCACCGGGACTAGAATCCTACAATGAGCAGTTCTTC	CAISPGLESYNEQFF
TRBV5-1	.	15	.	TRBJ2-1	TGCGCCAGCAGCTTGGGACCAGCGGGTTTCAATGAGCAGTTCTTC	CASSLGPAGFNEQFF
TRBV5-1	few	16	.	TRBJ2-5	TGCGCCAGCAGCTTGGCCGGGACTTCAGACCAAGAGACCCAGTACTTC	CASSLAGTSDQETQYF
TRBV27	.	16	.	TRBJ1-4	TGTGCCAGCAGTTTCTCGGGGATCGGACCAAATGAAAAACTGTTTTTT	CASSFSGIGPNEKLFF